These 4 T cell receptor beta chains originate from one sample sequenced in a study of response to subunit inactivated influenza vaccine. TCRdb fed the RT-PCR reads into MiXCR, producing one record per CDR3 protein. The sample contains approximately 500,000 distinct CDR3 sequences, approximately 13% of which appear only once. The source was PBMCs from blood, collected 45 days after vaccination. The receptors were gathered from a man aged 45 to 65 who received an inactivated influenza vaccine.

This clonotype appeared many times. J is TRBJ2-3 and V is TRBV7-9; the D is unclear. The CDR3 loop spans 10 amino acids. The ends were cut back, 4 bases at V and 7 bases at J, with 3 bases in the middle. Germline loops: CDR1 SEHNR, CDR2 FQNEAQ (reference sequence). The CDR3 reads CASSSNTQYF. For the CDR3, the DNA is TGTGCCAGCAGCTCCAATACGCAGTATTTT.

This clonotype was picked up many times. The chain is built from TRBV12-3 or TRBV12-4 and TRBJ2-3, with D tentatively TRBD2 (5 bases). The CDR3 is 12 amino acids. Trimming stripped 3 bases from V and 7 bases from J, with 8 bases between. The CDR3 spells CASSFGLNTQYF. In DNA form, the CDR3 reads TGTGCCAGCAGTTTCGGACTGAATACGCAGTATTTT.

The chain couples TRBV7-9 to TRBJ2-1, with D tentatively TRBD2 (5 bases). Per the germline V gene, CDR1 is SEHNR and CDR2 is FQNEAQ (reference sequence). Trimming pared 3 bases from V and 3 bases from J, leaving 6 bases between. The CDR3 loop spans 13 amino acids. DNA for the CDR3: TGTGCCAGCAGCTTCCGGGACTACAATGAGCAGTTCTTC. It is translated as CASSFRDYNEQFF.

This clonotype was counted only a few times. The V and J genes are TRBV10-3 and TRBJ2-7, with a possible D match to TRBD2 (7 bases). The CDR3 consists of 15 residues. V lost 6 bases to trimming and J lost 2 bases, with 17 bases between them. Looked up from germline, CDR1 is ENHRY and CDR2 is SYGVKD. DNA for the CDR3: TGTGCCATCAGCCCCGTACAGGGAGGGACCTACGAGCAGTACTTC. Protein product: CAISPVQGGTYEQYF.